This T cell receptor beta chain was captured by sequencing in a study of cytomegalovirus exposure and HLA in healthy donors. With 0 bases removed from V and 5 bases from J, the gap between germline ends came to 13 bases. The germline CDR1 and CDR2 sequences are LGHNA and YNFKEQ. The CDR3 is made up of 15 amino acids. 60 Vbeta and 13 Jbeta primers were used in PCR. TCRdb keeps only in-frame clones here, not all; method: immunoSEQ multiplex PCR. The data hold approximately 77,000 clones, with more than 75% observed a single time. The chain employs TRBV4-2 and TRBJ2-5, with a tentative D call TRBD1 (5 bases). The specimen was PBMCs. This clonotype originated in a male donor in good health and CMV-seropositive. DNA for the CDR3: TGTGCCAGCAGCCAAGAATTCCAGGGTTGGGAGACCCAGTACTTC. Residues: CASSQEFQGWETQYF.